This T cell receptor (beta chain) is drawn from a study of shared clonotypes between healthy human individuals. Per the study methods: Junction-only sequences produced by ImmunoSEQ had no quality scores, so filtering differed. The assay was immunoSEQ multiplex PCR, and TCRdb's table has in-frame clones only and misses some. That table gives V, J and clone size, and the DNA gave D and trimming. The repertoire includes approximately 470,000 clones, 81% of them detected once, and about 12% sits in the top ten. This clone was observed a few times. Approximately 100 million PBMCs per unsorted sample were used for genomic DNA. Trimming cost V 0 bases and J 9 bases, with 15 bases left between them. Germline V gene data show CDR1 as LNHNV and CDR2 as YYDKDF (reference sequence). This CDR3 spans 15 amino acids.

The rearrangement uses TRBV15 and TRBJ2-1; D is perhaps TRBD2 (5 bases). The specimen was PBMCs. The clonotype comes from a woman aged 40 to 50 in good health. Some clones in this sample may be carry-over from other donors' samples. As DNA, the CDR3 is TGTGCCACCAGCAGAGATGGCGGAGGAGGCGGTGAGCAGTTCTTC. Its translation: CATSRDGGGGGEQFF.